These 25 T cell receptor beta chains were sequenced from one sample in a study of T cell changes during pregnancy in multiple sclerosis (dated by TCRdb to the late 2010s). Library preparation was by the immunoSEQ multiplex PCR assay. Here the immuneACCESS table is served through TCRdb, limited to in-frame sequences with V and J called. Missing clones are a known gap in these copies; in checked studies unresolved V genes cover under half, and the rest lacks a known reason. This sample lists tens of thousands of clones; roughly 88% were detected once. The ten largest clonotypes hold around a tenth of the sample. Material: peripheral blood, obtained after pregnancy. Receptors originate from a female donor in good health, enrolled as a control in a pregnancy study.

The chain uses TRBV27 and TRBJ2-1; TRBD2 matches at 12 bases. Germline V gene lookup returns CDR1 MNHEY and CDR2 SMNVEV (reference sequence). The CDR3 is 17 amino acids. J gave up 5 bases and V 4 bases, and 9 bases lay outside the gene matches. Here the CDR3 reads CASSSYLAGGPHNEQFF. CDR3 DNA sequence: TGTGCCAGCAGTTCCTACCTAGCGGGAGGGCCCCACAATGAGCAGTTCTTC.

The rearrangement uses TRBV9 and TRBJ2-4, with a weak D call TRBD1 (6 bases). The CDR3 has 15 amino acids. V lost 0 bases and J lost 5, with 12 bases in between. CDR1 and CDR2 from the germline V gene are SGDLS and YYNGEE. The CDR3: CASSVAGRGENIQYF. The CDR3 coding sequence is TGTGCCAGCAGCGTAGCCGGCAGGGGAGAAAACATTCAGTACTTC.

The gene calls are TRBV6-6 and TRBJ2-7; 8 positions agree with TRBD2. The CDR3 has 15 residues. The junction had 6 bases not matched to a gene; V was cut back by 2 bases and J by 3 bases. The V gene's germline CDR1 is MNHNY and CDR2 SVGAGI (reference sequence). As DNA, the CDR3 is TGTGCCAGCAGTTACGCAGCGGGAGTGAACTACGAGCAGTACTTC. The encoded protein is CASSYAAGVNYEQYF.

V gene TRBV11-2 combines with J gene TRBJ2-7; the D gene is possibly TRBD2 (6 bases). The V end lost 5 bases, the J end lost 3 bases, and 20 bases lay between the germline ends. Per germline, CDR1 SGHAT and CDR2 FQNNGV. CDR3 length: 16 residues. This CDR3 is CASSERPGTSSYEQYF. The DNA of the CDR3 is TGTGCCAGCAGCGAGCGGCCCGGGACTTCTAGCTACGAGCAGTACTTC.

The rearrangement links TRBV19 to TRBJ2-7, with a tentative D call TRBD1 (7 bases). Germline V gene data show CDR1 as LNHDA and CDR2 as SQIVND (reference sequence). This CDR3 comprises 16 residues. Trimming removed 5 bases from V and 4 bases from J, with 21 bases in between. The CDR3 sequence: CASSPRGASNLYEQYF. CDR3 DNA: TGTGCCAGTAGTCCCAGGGGGGCTAGCAATCTGTACGAGCAGTACTTC.

J is TRBJ2-1 and V is TRBV5-6, with TRBD2 matching 8 bases. Germline V gene data show CDR1 as SGHDT and CDR2 as YYEEEE. The CDR3 spans 15 residues. V was pared by 4 bases and J by 3 bases, with 6 bases of the junction left unmatched. CDR3 nucleotides: TGTGCCAGCAGCCGGTTCGGGGGGGTCTACAATGAGCAGTTCTTC. It codes for CASSRFGGVYNEQFF. Drawing the rest from reference TRBV5-6 and TRBJ2-1, the complete variable domain is DAGVTQSPTHLIKTRGQQVTLRCSPKSGHDTVSWYQQALGQGPQFIFQYYEEEERQRGNFPDRFSGHQFPNYSSELNVNALLLGDSALYLCASSRFGGVYNEQFFGPGTRLTVL.

The chain uses TRBV7-4 and TRBJ1-4, with D uncertain. This CDR3 has 14 residues. Trimming removed 1 base from V and 5 bases from J, with 8 bases in between. Germline V gene data show CDR1 as SGHVT and CDR2 as SQSDAQ. The CDR3 sequence is CASSLDSFNEKLFF. The CDR3 DNA reads as TGTGCCAGCAGCTTAGACAGTTTCAATGAAAAACTGTTTTTT.

V gene TRBV9 combines with J gene TRBJ1-3, with D possibly TRBD1 on 6 matching bases. The germline V gene encodes CDR1 SGDLS and CDR2 YYNGEE. The V and J ends lost 0 bases and 9 bases respectively, with 16 bases between them. This CDR3 has 15 amino acids. The CDR3 sequence: CASSVEQGPSVTIYF. The CDR3 region has the DNA TGTGCCAGCAGCGTAGAACAGGGCCCTTCGGTCACCATATATTTT. The full variable domain, its missing parts supplied by reference TRBV9 and TRBJ1-3, is DSGVTQTPKHLITATGQRVTLRCSPRSGDLSVYWYQQSLDQGLQFLIQYYNGEERAKGNILERFSAQQFPDLHSELNLSSLELGDSALYFCASSVEQGPSVTIYFGEGSWLTVV.

The J gene is TRBJ2-7, the V gene TRBV5-1; D remains unclear. V was shortened by 0 bases and J by 3 bases, with 7 bases between the two germline ends. Per germline, CDR1 SGHRS and CDR2 YFSETQ. CDR3 length: 13 amino acids. For the CDR3, the DNA is TGCGCCAGCAGCTTGGTGGGCTTCTACGAGCAGTACTTC. Protein sequence: CASSLVGFYEQYF.

This chain joins TRBV27 and TRBJ2-7; D unclear. Trimming removed 8 bases at V and 3 bases at J, with 8 bases between. The V gene's germline CDR1 is MNHEY and CDR2 SMNVEV (reference sequence). The CDR3 runs to 11 residues. CDR3 sequence: CASGQNYEQYF. In nucleotides, the CDR3 is TGTGCCAGCGGGCAGAACTACGAGCAGTACTTC.

The chain is built from TRBV6-1 and TRBJ1-1; the D is unclear. From germline, CDR1 is MNHNS and CDR2 SASEGT. The CDR3 length is 11 residues. Trimming stripped 10 bases from V and 4 bases from J, with 10 bases between. The CDR3 is CATQTSTEAFF. The CDR3 DNA sequence: TGTGCCACCCAGACAAGCACTGAAGCTTTCTTT.

This clone was seen only a few times. The V call is TRBV5-1, the J call TRBJ2-5, with 9 bases identical to TRBD2. Trimming cost V 0 bases and J 5 bases; bases outside gene matches: 5. Germline assignment: CDR1 SGHRS and CDR2 YFSETQ. The CDR3 is 15 residues long. The DNA for the CDR3 is TGCGCCAGCAGCTTGGTGGGTAGCGGGGGTGAGACCCAGTACTTC. It codes for CASSLVGSGGETQYF.

The chain combines TRBV30 with TRBJ2-3; no clear D. Between the trimmed V and J ends, which lost 2 bases and 4 bases, there was a span of 4 bases. This CDR3 region has 11 residues. In germline, CDR1 is GTSNPN, CDR2 SVGIG (reference sequence). CDR3 sequence reads: CAWSLPDTQYF. CDR3 sequence (DNA): TGTGCCTGGAGTCTACCAGATACGCAGTATTTT.

The chain is built from TRBV7-2 and TRBJ2-3; D remains ambiguous. Deletions cut 5 bases from V and 0 bases from J, with 12 bases between. CDR1 and CDR2 (germline): SGHTA, FQGNSA. The CDR3 extends over 15 amino acids. The CDR3 coding sequence is TGTGCCAGCAGCCCCAGATCGACTAGCACAGATACGCAGTATTTT. Amino acid sequence: CASSPRSTSTDTQYF.

This clone was picked up many times. The V and J genes are TRBV10-2 and TRBJ2-1; 8 bases line up with TRBD2. CDR3 length: 16 amino acids. The V segment lost 4 bases and the J segment 7 bases; nucleotides outside the gene matches: 12. Germline CDR1 reads WSHSY; CDR2 reads SAAADI. Here the CDR3 DNA reads TGCGCCAGCAGTGTCCGGACTAGCAATCTGGGGAATGAGCAGTTCTTC. This translates into CASSVRTSNLGNEQFF.

The chain has TRBV6-1 and TRBJ1-5, with no clear D. The V and J ends lost 0 bases and 11 bases respectively, with 20 bases between them. Looked up from germline, CDR1 is MNHNS and CDR2 is SASEGT. The CDR3 is made up of 16 amino acids. The chain's CDR3 is CASSEATRVPGLTQHF. CDR3 DNA sequence: TGTGCCAGCAGTGAAGCAACGCGGGTCCCAGGTTTGACCCAGCATTTT.

The CDR3 DNA reads as TGTGCCAGCAGCTTCCTTCGGGGGTCCGGGTTTGAGCAGTTCTTC. Protein: CASSFLRGSGFEQFF. The chain links TRBV7-9 to TRBJ2-1, with D tentatively TRBD2 (6 bases). Between the trimmed V and J ends, which lost 3 bases and 9 bases, there was a span of 18 bases. The CDR3 is 15 residues long. Germline V CDR1 and CDR2: SEHNR, FQNEAQ (reference sequence).

CDR3 region: CASRLGQLNTEAFF. The CDR3 DNA is TGTGCCAGCAGGTTAGGGCAGCTGAACACTGAAGCTTTCTTT. The chain couples TRBV27 to TRBJ1-1; D not resolved. Germline V CDR1 and CDR2: MNHEY, SMNVEV (reference sequence). Trimming left V 6 bases short and J 0 bases short, with 11 bases between. CDR3 size: 14 residues.

The chain employs TRBV5-4 and TRBJ2-5; a weak D match, TRBD1 (6 bases). Germline V gene sequence: CDR1 SGHNT, CDR2 YYREEE (reference sequence). This CDR3 has 15 amino acids. The ends were cut back, 5 bases at V and 2 bases at J, with 16 bases in the middle. CDR3 sequence (DNA): TGTGCCAGCAGTTCGCCGGCAGGACAGCAAGAGACCCAGTACTTC. Translated: CASSSPAGQQETQYF.

The genes are TRBV5-1 and TRBJ2-4; the D is unclear. Trimming removed 1 base at V and 1 base at J, with 12 bases between. The CDR3 loop spans 16 amino acids. The germline CDR1 and CDR2 sequences are SGHRS and YFSETQ. Here the CDR3 DNA reads TGCGCCAGCAGCTTGCACCTTGGGCCGGCCAAAAACATTCAGTACTTC. Amino acids: CASSLHLGPAKNIQYF.

The rearrangement joins TRBV11-2 to TRBJ2-1; TRBD2 matches 10 bases. The germline V gene encodes CDR1 SGHAT and CDR2 FQNNGV. Trimming took 1 base from V and 7 from J; bases not matched to a gene: 1. This CDR3 is built from 14 residues. For the CDR3, the DNA is TGTGCCAGCAGCTTAGTACTAGCGGGGAATGAGCAGTTCTTC. Its translation: CASSLVLAGNEQFF.

The chain employs TRBV27 and TRBJ1-2; D may be TRBD1 (6 bases). Germline CDR1 and CDR2: MNHEY and SMNVEV (reference sequence). The CDR3 sequence is 13 residues long. Trimming removed 3 bases from V and 7 bases from J, with 12 bases in between. The CDR3 spells CASSFIGGAGYTF. In nucleotides, the CDR3 is TGTGCCAGCAGTTTCATTGGGGGCGCTGGCTACACCTTC.

This clone was counted only a few times. J is TRBJ1-1 and V is TRBV30, with no clear D. Trimming took off 0 bases at V and 4 bases at J, with 18 bases between the two ends. Germline CDR1 reads GTSNPN; CDR2 reads SVGIG (reference sequence). CDR3 length: 16 amino acids. The chain's CDR3 is CAWSVSRWYWSTEAFF. The CDR3 DNA reads TGTGCCTGGAGTGTATCTAGGTGGTACTGGAGCACTGAAGCTTTCTTT.

The chain has TRBV11-3 and TRBJ1-4; no clear D. The CDR3 covers 13 residues. Trimming shortened V by 7 bases and J by 0 bases, and 6 bases separated the two germline ends. The germline CDR1 and CDR2 sequences are SGHNT and YENEEA. CDR3 loop: CASNGATNEKLFF. In DNA form, the CDR3 reads TGTGCCAGCAACGGGGCAACTAATGAAAAACTGTTTTTT.

The chain recombines TRBV11-3 with TRBJ1-1; weak D call: TRBD1 (6 bases). This CDR3 contains 14 residues. Trimming shortened V by 3 bases and J by 1 base, and 9 bases separated the two germline ends. Looked up from germline, CDR1 is SGHNT and CDR2 is YENEEA. This CDR3 reads CASSFQGKNTEAFF. In DNA, the CDR3 is TGTGCCAGCAGCTTTCAGGGGAAGAACACTGAAGCTTTCTTT.